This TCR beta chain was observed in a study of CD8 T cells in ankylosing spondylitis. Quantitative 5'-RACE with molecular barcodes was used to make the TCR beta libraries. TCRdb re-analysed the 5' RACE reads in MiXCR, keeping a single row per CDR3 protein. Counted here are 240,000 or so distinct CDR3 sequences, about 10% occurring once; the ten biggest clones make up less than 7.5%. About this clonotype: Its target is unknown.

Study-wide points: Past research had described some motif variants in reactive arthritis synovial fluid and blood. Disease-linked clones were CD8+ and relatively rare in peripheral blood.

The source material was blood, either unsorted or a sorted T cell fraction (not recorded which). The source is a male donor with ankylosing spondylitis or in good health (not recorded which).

The CDR3 is CASSDGTYTDTQYF. CDR3 in DNA: TGCGCCAGCAGTGATGGGACGTACACAGATACGCAGTATTTT. The chain has TRBV10-1 and TRBJ2-3, with D possibly being TRBD1 or TRBD2 (5 bases each). V shed 3 bases and J shed 2 bases, with 9 bases lying between them. The CDR3 spans 14 residues. Germline lookup yields CDR1 WNHNN and CDR2 SYGVQD (reference sequence).